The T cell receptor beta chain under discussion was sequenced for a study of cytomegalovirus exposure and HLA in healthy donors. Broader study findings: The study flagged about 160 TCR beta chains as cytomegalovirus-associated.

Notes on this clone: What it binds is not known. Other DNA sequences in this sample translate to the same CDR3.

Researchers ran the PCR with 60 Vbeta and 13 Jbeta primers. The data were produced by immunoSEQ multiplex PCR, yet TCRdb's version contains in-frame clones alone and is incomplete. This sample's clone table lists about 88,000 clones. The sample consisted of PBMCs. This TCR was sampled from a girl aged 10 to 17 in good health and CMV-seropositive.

The CDR3 sequence: CAWSVLGSSYNSPLHF. The CDR3 DNA reads as TGTGCCTGGAGTGTCCTGGGGAGCTCCTATAATTCACCCCTCCACTTT. The chain combines TRBV30 with TRBJ1-6; the D is unclear. Trimming left V 0 bases short and J 0 bases short, with 9 bases between. The CDR3 runs 16 residues. CDR1 is GTSNPN and CDR2 is SVGIG in the germline V gene (reference sequence).